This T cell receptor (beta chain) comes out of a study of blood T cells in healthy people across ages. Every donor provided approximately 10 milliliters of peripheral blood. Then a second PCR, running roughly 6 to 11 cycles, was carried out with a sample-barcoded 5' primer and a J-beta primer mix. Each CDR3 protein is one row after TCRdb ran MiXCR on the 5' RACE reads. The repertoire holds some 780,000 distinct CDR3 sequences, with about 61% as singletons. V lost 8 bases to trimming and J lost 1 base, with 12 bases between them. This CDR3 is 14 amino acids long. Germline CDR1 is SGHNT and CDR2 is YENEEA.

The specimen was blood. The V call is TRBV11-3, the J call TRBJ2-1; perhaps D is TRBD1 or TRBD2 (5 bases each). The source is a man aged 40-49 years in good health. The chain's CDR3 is CASRDPHSYNEQFF. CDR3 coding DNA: TGTGCCAGCCGGGACCCACATTCCTACAATGAGCAGTTCTTC.